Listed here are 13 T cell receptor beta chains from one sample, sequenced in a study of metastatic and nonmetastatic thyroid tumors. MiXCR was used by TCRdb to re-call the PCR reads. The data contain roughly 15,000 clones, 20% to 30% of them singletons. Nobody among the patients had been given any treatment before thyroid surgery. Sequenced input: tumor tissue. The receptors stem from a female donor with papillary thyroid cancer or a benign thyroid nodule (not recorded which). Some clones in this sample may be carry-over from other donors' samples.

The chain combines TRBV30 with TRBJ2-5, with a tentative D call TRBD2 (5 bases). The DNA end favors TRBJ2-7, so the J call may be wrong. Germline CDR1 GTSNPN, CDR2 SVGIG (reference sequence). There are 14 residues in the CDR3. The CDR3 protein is CAWSPPGIAYEQYF. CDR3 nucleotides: TGTGCCTGGAGTCCCCCGGGAATTGCCTACGAGCAGTACTTC.

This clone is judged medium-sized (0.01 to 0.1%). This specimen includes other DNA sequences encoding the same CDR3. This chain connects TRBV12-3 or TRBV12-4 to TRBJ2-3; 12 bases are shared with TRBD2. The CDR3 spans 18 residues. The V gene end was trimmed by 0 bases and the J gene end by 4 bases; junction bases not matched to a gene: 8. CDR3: CASSLALGTSGPADTQYF. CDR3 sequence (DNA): TGTGCCAGCAGTTTAGCGCTGGGGACTAGCGGGCCCGCAGATACGCAGTATTTT.

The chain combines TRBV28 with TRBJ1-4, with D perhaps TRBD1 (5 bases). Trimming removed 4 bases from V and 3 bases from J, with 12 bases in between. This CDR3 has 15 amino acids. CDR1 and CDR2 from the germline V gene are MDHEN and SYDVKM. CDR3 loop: CASSSSGAPNEKLFF. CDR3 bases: TGTGCCAGCAGTTCCTCCGGGGCACCTAATGAAAAACTGTTTTTT.

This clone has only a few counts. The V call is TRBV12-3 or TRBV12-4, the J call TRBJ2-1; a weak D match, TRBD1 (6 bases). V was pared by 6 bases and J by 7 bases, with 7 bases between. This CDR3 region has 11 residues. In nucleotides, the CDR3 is TGTGCCAGCAGGAGGGGGAATGAGCAGTTCTTC. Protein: CASRRGNEQFF.

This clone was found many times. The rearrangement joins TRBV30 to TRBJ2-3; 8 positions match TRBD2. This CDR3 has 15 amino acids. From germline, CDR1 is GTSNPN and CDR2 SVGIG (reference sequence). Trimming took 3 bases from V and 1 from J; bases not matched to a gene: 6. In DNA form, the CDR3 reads TGTGCCTGGAGGGTTCCCGGGAGGGGCACAGATACGCAGTATTTT. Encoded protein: CAWRVPGRGTDTQYF.

DNA for the CDR3: TGTGCCAGCAGTCGTTCGGGGGAAGGCGGGCACGAGCAGTACTTC. Its protein is CASSRSGEGGHEQYF. The chain combines TRBV6-1 with TRBJ2-7; tentative D call: TRBD2 (6 bases). This CDR3 region has 15 residues. CDR1 and CDR2 (germline): MNHNS, SASEGT. V lost 5 bases and J lost 5, with 19 bases in between.

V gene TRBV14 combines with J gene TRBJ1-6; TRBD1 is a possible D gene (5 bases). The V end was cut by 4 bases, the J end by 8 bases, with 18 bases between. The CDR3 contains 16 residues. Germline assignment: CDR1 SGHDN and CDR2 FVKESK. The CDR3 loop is CASSRAGGLIHSPLHF. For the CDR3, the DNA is TGTGCCAGCAGCCGAGCCGGGGGACTGATTCATTCACCCCTCCACTTT.

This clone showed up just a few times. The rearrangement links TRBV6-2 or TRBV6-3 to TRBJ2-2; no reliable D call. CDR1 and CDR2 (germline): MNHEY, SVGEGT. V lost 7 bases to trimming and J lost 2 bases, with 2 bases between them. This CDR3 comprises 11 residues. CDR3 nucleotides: TGTGCCAGCATTAACACCGGGGAGCTGTTTTTT. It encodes CASINTGELFF.

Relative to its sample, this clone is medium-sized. Here the CDR3 DNA reads TGTGCCAGCAGTTTTGGACTTAACAATGAGCAGTTCTTC. Its translation is CASSFGLNNEQFF. The chain is built from TRBV12-3 or TRBV12-4 and TRBJ2-1; the D gene is possibly TRBD2 (5 bases). V gave up 3 bases and J gave up 5 bases, with 8 bases separating them. CDR3 length: 13 residues.

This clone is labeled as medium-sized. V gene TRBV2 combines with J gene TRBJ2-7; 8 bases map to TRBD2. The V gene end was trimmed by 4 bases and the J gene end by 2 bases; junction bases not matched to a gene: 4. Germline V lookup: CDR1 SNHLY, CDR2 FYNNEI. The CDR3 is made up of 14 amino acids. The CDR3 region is CASSVVAGPYEQYF. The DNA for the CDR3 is TGTGCCAGCAGTGTTGTAGCGGGACCCTACGAGCAGTACTTC.

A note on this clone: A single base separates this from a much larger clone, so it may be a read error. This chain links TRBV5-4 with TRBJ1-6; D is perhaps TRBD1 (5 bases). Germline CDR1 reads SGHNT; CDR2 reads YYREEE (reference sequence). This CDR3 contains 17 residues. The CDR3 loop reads CASSLEGGPRQGVPLRF. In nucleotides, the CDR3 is TGTGCCAGCAGCTTGGAGGGCGGCCCCCGACAAGGGGTCCCCCTCCGCTTT.

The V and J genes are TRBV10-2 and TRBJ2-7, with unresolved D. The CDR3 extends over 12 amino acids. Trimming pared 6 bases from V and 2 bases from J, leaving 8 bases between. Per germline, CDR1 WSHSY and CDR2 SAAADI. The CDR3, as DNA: TGCGCCAGCAGATTAGAACCCTACGAGCAGTACTTC. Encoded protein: CASRLEPYEQYF.

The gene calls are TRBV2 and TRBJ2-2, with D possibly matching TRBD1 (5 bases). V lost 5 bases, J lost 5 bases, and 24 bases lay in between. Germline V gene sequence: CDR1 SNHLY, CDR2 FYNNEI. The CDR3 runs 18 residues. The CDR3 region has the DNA TGTGCCAGCAGTATCTTTTACAGGCCGCGTTGGCGGACCGGGGAGCTGTTTTTT. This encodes CASSIFYRPRWRTGELFF.